Each of the 14 T cell receptor beta chains below was sequenced from the same sample in a study of blood T cell repertoires in COVID-19. Measured with immunoSEQ multiplex PCR; TCRdb has only the in-frame clones, and not every one. This sample yields 330,000 or so clones, of which roughly 87% are seen a single time; 9.9% belongs to the top ten. Input material: peripheral blood. Source of these receptors: a man in his thirties or forties with COVID-19, enrolled during active disease.

The chain couples TRBV7-3 to TRBJ2-6; 9 bases are shared with TRBD1. Trimming took 5 bases from V and 3 from J; bases not matched to a gene: 8. Germline-derived CDR1 and CDR2 are SGHTA and FQGTGA. The CDR3 has 17 amino acids. Written as DNA, the CDR3 is TGTGCCAGCAGCCCCCCACAGGGGGCGGGTGGGGCCAACGTCCTGACTTTC. Its protein product is CASSPPQGAGGANVLTF. Based on the CDR3 plus reference TRBV7-3 and TRBJ2-6, the full variable domain is GAGVSQTPSNKVTEKGKYVELRCDPISGHTALYWYRQSLGQGPEFLIYFQGTGAADDSGLPNDRFFAVRPEGSVSTLKIQRTERGDSAVYLCASSPPQGAGGANVLTFGAGSRLTVL.

CDR3 DNA: TGTGCCAGCAGCTTCGGGGGGGCCTTGTATTTGGATACGCAGTATTTT. Protein: CASSFGGALYLDTQYF. This chain connects TRBV7-9 to TRBJ2-3; TRBD2 aligns across 8 bases. CDR1 is SEHNR, CDR2 FQNEAQ, per germline (reference sequence). Trimming took 3 bases from V and 6 from J; bases not matched to a gene: 11. This CDR3 is 16 amino acids long.

J is TRBJ1-5 and V is TRBV19, with D uncertain. The CDR3 is 13 residues long. From germline, CDR1 is LNHDA and CDR2 SQIVND (reference sequence). With 7 bases removed from V and 4 bases from J, the gap between germline ends came to 11 bases. The CDR3: CASTTPGNQPQHF. The CDR3 bases are TGTGCCAGTACCACCCCGGGGAATCAGCCCCAGCATTTT.

This rearrangement joins TRBV6-5 to TRBJ2-1, with a possible D match to TRBD1 (6 bases). There are 16 residues in the CDR3. V was cut by 4 bases and J by 3 bases, with 16 bases left in between. Germline-derived CDR1 and CDR2 are MNHEY and SVGAGI. CDR3 DNA: TGTGCCAGCAGTTCCCGACAGGAGATAAACTACAATGAGCAGTTCTTC. Residues: CASSSRQEINYNEQFF.

The genes are TRBV2 and TRBJ1-1; 7 positions match TRBD1. V was clipped by 8 bases and J by 0 bases; unmatched bases: 3. Germline CDR1 is SNHLY and CDR2 is FYNNEI. This CDR3 region has 13 residues. In DNA, the CDR3 is TGTGCCAGCGGGGGACAGTTGAACACTGAAGCTTTCTTT. Amino acid sequence: CASGGQLNTEAFF.

This clone occurred a few times. The chain carries TRBV19 and TRBJ1-2, with 9 bases aligning to TRBD1. V dropped 5 bases and J dropped 3; count of bases not matched to a gene: 13. This CDR3 is 17 amino acids long. The germline V gene has CDR1 LNHDA and CDR2 SQIVND (reference sequence). The CDR3 nucleotides read TGTGCCAGTAGTGTATCGGGACAGGGAAAGGGCGACTATGGCTACACCTTC. This translates into CASSVSGQGKGDYGYTF.

The chain has TRBV6-5 and TRBJ2-2; D might be TRBD2 (6 bases). This CDR3 is 16 amino acids long. V lost 2 bases and J lost 4, with 14 bases in between. Germline-derived CDR1 and CDR2 are MNHEY and SVGAGI. As DNA, the CDR3 is TGTGCCAGCAGTTACCTCGGGACTGCGGGCACCGGGGAGCTGTTTTTT. Its translation: CASSYLGTAGTGELFF.

V usage is TRBV10-3 and J usage is TRBJ1-3; weak D call: TRBD1 (6 bases). The V gene's germline CDR1 is ENHRY and CDR2 SYGVKD. The CDR3 runs 17 residues. V lost 6 bases to trimming and J lost 3 bases, with 21 bases between them. The CDR3 DNA sequence: TGTGCCATCAGGACGAGCCTGAGGACAGCCCATGGAAACACCATATATTTT. Its protein product is CAIRTSLRTAHGNTIYF.

The chain uses TRBV7-2 and TRBJ2-5, with 8 bases matching TRBD1. The CDR3 extends over 14 amino acids. Trimming took 5 bases from V and 3 from J; bases not matched to a gene: 5. CDR1 and CDR2 (germline): SGHTA, FQGNSA. The CDR3 DNA is TGTGCCAGCAGCCCATGGACAGGGAAAGAGACCCAGTACTTC. Protein: CASSPWTGKETQYF.

The V and J genes are TRBV27 and TRBJ2-3; perhaps TRBD2 as D (6 bases). V was trimmed by 3 bases and J by 0 bases, leaving 10 bases between them. Germline CDR1 MNHEY, CDR2 SMNVEV (reference sequence). CDR3 length: 15 residues. CDR3 nucleotides: TGTGCCAGCAGTTTGTTGGCGGGGAGCACAGATACGCAGTATTTT. It is translated as CASSLLAGSTDTQYF.

The V gene is TRBV6-5, the J gene TRBJ2-3; D may be TRBD1 (5 bases). The CDR3 is made up of 12 amino acids. Germline assignment: CDR1 MNHEY and CDR2 SVGAGI. The V gene lost 10 bases and the J gene lost 0 bases, with 8 bases spanning the gap. CDR3 sequence reads: CATQGSTDTQYF. The CDR3 DNA is TGTGCCACCCAGGGTAGCACAGATACGCAGTATTTT.

Comments on this clone: Relative to the germline gene, one junction end is altered; a read error may explain this. V usage is TRBV30 and J usage is TRBJ1-1; a weak D match, TRBD1 (5 bases). CDR1 and CDR2 from the germline V gene are GTSNPN and SVGIG (reference sequence). The CDR3 totals 11 residues. CDR3 amino acids: CAWSGSGWGVF. The CDR3 DNA is TGTGCCTGGAGTGGTTCCGGGTGGGGGGTCTTT.

This clone was seen more than once but under ten times. The sample holds other DNA sequences that translate to the same CDR3. The chain is built from TRBV19 and TRBJ1-5, with D hard to call. The V gene's germline CDR1 is LNHDA and CDR2 SQIVND (reference sequence). The V end lost 3 bases, the J end lost 0 bases, and 6 bases lay between the germline ends. This CDR3 contains 14 residues. In nucleotides, the CDR3 is TGTGCCAGTAGTATTCGCGATAGCAATCAGCCCCAGCATTTT. As protein: CASSIRDSNQPQHF.

The CDR3 DNA reads TGCAGCGTTGACGGCAGGGGCGGAGATGGCTACACCTTC. It codes for CSVDGRGGDGYTF. The gene calls are TRBV29-1 and TRBJ1-2; TRBD1 might be the D (6 bases). Germline CDR1 and CDR2: SQVTM and ANQGSEA. This CDR3 spans 13 amino acids. The germline V and J ends were trimmed by 3 bases and 6 bases, with 14 bases remaining between them.